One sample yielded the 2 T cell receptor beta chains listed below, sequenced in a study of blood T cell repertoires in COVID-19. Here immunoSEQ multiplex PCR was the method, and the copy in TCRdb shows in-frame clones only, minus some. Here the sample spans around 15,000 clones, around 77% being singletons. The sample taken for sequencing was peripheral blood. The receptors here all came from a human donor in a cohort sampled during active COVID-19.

DNA of the CDR3: TGTGCCAGCAGTGACAGCGGGAGGGCCGAGACCCAGTACTTC. It translates to CASSDSGRAETQYF. V usage is TRBV6-4 and J usage is TRBJ2-5, with 10 bases aligning to TRBD2. Losses at the gene ends were 2 bases for V and 5 bases for J; bases not matched to a gene: 2. Per germline, CDR1 MRHNA and CDR2 SNTAGT. The CDR3 loop spans 14 amino acids.

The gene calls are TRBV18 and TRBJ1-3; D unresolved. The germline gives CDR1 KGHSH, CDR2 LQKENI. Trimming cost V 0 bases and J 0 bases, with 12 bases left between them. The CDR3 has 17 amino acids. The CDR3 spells CASSPPLSGSSGNTIYF. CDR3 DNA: TGTGCCAGCTCACCACCGTTGAGCGGATCCTCTGGAAACACCATATATTTT.